Below are 10 T cell receptor beta chains sequenced from a single sample in a study of shared clonotypes between healthy human individuals. Profiled with immunoSEQ multiplex PCR; TCRdb holds only in-frame clones, not every one. The sample has about 1 million clones; approximately 70% are singletons. Input material: memory CD4+ T cells sorted from blood. Subset of the sample: CD45RA-negative fraction. Receptor source: a man aged 18 to 30 in good health.

CDR3 in DNA: TGTGCCAGCAGTCAAACTAGCGGGGGGGCCCGTAATACGCAGTATTTT. Amino acids: CASSQTSGGARNTQYF. V and J are TRBV2 and TRBJ2-3, with 13 bases identical to TRBD2. Losses at the gene ends were 5 bases for V and 7 bases for J; bases not matched to a gene: 9. Germline V gene lookup returns CDR1 SNHLY and CDR2 FYNNEI. This CDR3 region has 16 residues.

This rearrangement joins TRBV7-2 to TRBJ2-7; no firm D call. The V end lost 1 base, the J end lost 6 bases, and 7 bases lay between the germline ends. Germline V gene lookup returns CDR1 SGHTA and CDR2 FQGNSA. This CDR3 is 12 amino acids long. The CDR3 protein is CASSLVDREQYF. In DNA form, the CDR3 reads TGTGCCAGCAGCTTAGTTGATCGCGAGCAGTACTTC.

The chain joins TRBV15 to TRBJ2-3; no reliable D call. Germline loops: CDR1 LNHNV, CDR2 YYDKDF (reference sequence). CDR3 length: 15 residues. Trimming cost V 1 base and J 0 bases, with 8 bases left between them. Written as DNA, the CDR3 is TGTGCCACCAGCAGAGCTGGCAGGAGCACAGATACGCAGTATTTT. Its translation is CATSRAGRSTDTQYF.

The V and J genes are TRBV5-1 and TRBJ2-2; the D is unclear. Germline V gene lookup returns CDR1 SGHRS and CDR2 YFSETQ. CDR3 length: 14 residues. Deletions cut 0 bases from V and 1 base from J, with 4 bases between. CDR3 amino acids: CASSLELNTGELFF. The CDR3 nucleotides read TGCGCCAGCAGCTTGGAATTGAACACCGGGGAGCTGTTTTTT.

This clone was seen just once. The chain uses TRBV27 and TRBJ2-2; 8 bases match TRBD1. The germline V gene has CDR1 MNHEY and CDR2 SMNVEV (reference sequence). V shed 5 bases and J 9 bases; nucleotides not matched to a gene: 5. This CDR3 spans 13 amino acids. CDR3 region: CASSTTGARELFF. The CDR3 coding sequence is TGTGCCAGCAGTACGACAGGGGCCCGGGAGCTGTTTTTT.

The chain links TRBV7-6 to TRBJ1-4; D is possibly TRBD1 (6 bases). Trimming took off 5 bases at V and 8 bases at J, with 15 bases between the two ends. This CDR3 is 14 amino acids long. Germline-derived CDR1 and CDR2 are SGHVS and FNYEAQ. Here the CDR3 reads CASSNTGTGEKLFF. DNA for the CDR3: TGTGCCAGCAGCAACACAGGGACCGGGGAAAAACTGTTTTTT.

This sequence joins TRBV4-1 and TRBJ2-3; a possible D gene is TRBD2 (5 bases). CDR3 length: 16 amino acids. Between the trimmed V and J ends, which lost 1 base and 1 base, there was a span of 12 bases. Germline CDR1 reads MGHRA; CDR2 reads YSYEKL. CDR3 sequence reads: CASSQGGSVGTDTQYF. CDR3 DNA sequence: TGCGCCAGCAGCCAAGGGGGTAGCGTTGGCACAGATACGCAGTATTTT.

The gene calls are TRBV27 and TRBJ2-7, with D tentatively TRBD1 (6 bases). CDR1 and CDR2 (germline): MNHEY, SMNVEV (reference sequence). This CDR3 has 14 residues. CDR3 coding DNA: TGTACCACTATGGACAGCCTAAACTCCTACGAGCAGTACTTC. Translated: CTTMDSLNSYEQYF.

This clone was seen only a few times. This sequence joins TRBV11-2 and TRBJ1-1; D gene unclear. V lost 4 bases and J lost 5, with 17 bases in between. Per the germline V gene, CDR1 is SGHAT and CDR2 is FQNNGV. The length of the CDR3 is 15 residues. The DNA for the CDR3 is TGTGCCAGCAGCTACCTTGAGGGAAAATTTACTGAAGCTTTCTTT. Amino acid sequence: CASSYLEGKFTEAFF. Together with reference TRBV11-2 and TRBJ1-1, the CDR3 gives the full variable domain: EAGVAQSPRYKIIEKRQSVAFWCNPISGHATLYWYQQILGQGPKLLIQFQNNGVVDDSQLPKDRFSAERLKGVDSTLKIQPAKLEDSAVYLCASSYLEGKFTEAFFGQGTRLTVV.

This sequence joins TRBV18 and TRBJ2-1; 8 bases match TRBD2. The germline gives CDR1 KGHSH, CDR2 LQKENI. The length of the CDR3 is 17 residues. V gave up 2 bases and J gave up 3 bases; unmatched junction bases: 9. The CDR3 loop reads CASSPSSGGGIYNEQFF. CDR3 coding DNA: TGTGCCAGCTCACCATCTTCGGGGGGGGGCATCTACAATGAGCAGTTCTTC.